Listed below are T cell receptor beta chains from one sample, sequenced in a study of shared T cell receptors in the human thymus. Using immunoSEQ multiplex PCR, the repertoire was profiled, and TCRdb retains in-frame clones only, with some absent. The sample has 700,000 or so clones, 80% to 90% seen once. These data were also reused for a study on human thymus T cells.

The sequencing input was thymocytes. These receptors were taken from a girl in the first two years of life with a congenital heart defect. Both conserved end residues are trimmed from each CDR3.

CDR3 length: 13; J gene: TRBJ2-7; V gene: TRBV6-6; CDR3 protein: ASSYPPRGSYEQY
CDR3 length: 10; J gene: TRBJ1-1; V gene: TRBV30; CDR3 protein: AWKAGCVEAF
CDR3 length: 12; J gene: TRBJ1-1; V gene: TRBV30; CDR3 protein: AWLWDKAHTEAF
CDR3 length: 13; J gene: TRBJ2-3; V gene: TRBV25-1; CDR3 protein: ASIGRGDSTDTQY
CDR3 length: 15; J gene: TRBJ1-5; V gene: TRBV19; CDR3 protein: ASSILIRDRSNQPQH
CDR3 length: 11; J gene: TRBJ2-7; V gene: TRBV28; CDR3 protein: ASSSENSYEQY
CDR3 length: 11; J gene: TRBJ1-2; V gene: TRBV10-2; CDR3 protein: ASSWVHRAGYT
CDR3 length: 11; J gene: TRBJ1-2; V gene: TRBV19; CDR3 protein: ASRGLMNYGYT
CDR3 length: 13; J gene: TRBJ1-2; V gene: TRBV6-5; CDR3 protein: ASSYGGRSNYGYT
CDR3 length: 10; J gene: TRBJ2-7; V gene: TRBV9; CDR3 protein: ASSGQSYEQY